The T cell receptor beta chain described here comes from a study of early T cells in non-severe SARS-CoV-2 infection. V shed 0 bases and J shed 5 bases, with 8 bases lying between them. The CDR3 extends over 13 amino acids. CDR1 and CDR2 from the germline V gene are MNHEY and SMNVEV (reference sequence). Tagging with unique molecular identifiers was applied to individual cDNA molecules. TCRdb re-analysed the 5' RACE reads in MiXCR, keeping a single row per CDR3 protein. The sample includes more than 80,000 distinct CDR3 sequences, 15% to 20% of them seen just once. This clonotype appeared a few times.

Sequencing input: whole blood. This chain uses TRBV27 with TRBJ2-7; maybe TRBD2 (6 bases). The sequence came from an adult who was a healthcare worker with PCR-confirmed SARS-CoV-2 infection or an uninfected control (not recorded which). The CDR3 reads CASSLSWGDEQYF. CDR3 bases: TGTGCCAGCAGTTTATCATGGGGGGACGAGCAGTACTTC.